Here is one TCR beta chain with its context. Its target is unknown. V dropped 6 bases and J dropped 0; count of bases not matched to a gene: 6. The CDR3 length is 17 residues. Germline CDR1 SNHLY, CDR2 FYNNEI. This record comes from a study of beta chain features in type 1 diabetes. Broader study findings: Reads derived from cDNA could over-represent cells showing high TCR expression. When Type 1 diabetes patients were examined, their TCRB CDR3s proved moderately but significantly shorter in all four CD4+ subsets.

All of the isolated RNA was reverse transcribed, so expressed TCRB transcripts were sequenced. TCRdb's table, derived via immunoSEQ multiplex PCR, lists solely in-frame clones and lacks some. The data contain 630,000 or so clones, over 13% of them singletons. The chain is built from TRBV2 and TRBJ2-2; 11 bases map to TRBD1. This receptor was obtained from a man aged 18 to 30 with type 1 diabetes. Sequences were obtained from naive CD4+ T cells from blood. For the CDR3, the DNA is TGTGCCAGCAGGCCCCGGACAGGGGGCGCGAACACCGGGGAGCTGTTTTTT. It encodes CASRPRTGGANTGELFF.